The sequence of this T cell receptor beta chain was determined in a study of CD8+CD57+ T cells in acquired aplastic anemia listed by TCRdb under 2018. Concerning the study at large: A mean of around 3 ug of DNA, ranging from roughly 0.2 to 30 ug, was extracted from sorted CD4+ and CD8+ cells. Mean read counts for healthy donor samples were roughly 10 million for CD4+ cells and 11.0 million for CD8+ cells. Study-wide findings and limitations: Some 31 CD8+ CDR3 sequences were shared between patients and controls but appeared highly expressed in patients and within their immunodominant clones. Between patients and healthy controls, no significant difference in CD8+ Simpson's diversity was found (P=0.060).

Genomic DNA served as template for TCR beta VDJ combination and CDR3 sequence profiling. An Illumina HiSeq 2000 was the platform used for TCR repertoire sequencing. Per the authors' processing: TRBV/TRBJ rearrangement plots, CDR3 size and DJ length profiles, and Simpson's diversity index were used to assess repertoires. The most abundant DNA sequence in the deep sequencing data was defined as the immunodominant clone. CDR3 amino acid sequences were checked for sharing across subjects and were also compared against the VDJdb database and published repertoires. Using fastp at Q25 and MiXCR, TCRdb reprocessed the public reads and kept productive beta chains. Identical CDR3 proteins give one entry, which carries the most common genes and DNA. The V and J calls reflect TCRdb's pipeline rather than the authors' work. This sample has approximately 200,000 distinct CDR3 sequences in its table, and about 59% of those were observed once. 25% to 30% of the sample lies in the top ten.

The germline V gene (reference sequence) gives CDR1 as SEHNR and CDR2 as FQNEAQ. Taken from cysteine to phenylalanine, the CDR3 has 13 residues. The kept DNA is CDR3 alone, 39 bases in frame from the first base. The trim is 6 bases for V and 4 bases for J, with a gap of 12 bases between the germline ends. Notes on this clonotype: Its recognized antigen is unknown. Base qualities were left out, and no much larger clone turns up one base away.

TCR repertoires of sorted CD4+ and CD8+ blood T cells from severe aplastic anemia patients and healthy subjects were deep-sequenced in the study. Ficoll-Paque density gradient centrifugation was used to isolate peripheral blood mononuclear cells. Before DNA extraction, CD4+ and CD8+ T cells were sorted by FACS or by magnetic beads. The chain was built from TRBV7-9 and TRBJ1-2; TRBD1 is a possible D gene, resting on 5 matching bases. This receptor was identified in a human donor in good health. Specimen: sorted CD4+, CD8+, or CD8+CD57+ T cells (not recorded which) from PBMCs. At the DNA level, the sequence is TGTGCCAGCAGGGGAACAGGCTCCTATGGCTACACCTTC. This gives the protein CASRGTGSYGYTF. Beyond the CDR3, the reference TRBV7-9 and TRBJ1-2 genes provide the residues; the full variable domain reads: DTGVSQNPRHKITKRGQNVTFRCDPISEHNRLYWYRQTLGQGPEFLTYFQNEAQLEKSRLLSDRFSAERPKGSFSTLEIQRTEQGDSAMYLCASRGTGSYGYTFGSGTRLTVV.